Listed here is a single T cell receptor (beta chain). The antigen remains undetermined. V dropped 0 bases and J dropped 2 bases, with 10 bases sitting between them. CDR1 is SQVTM, CDR2 ANQGSEA, per germline. The CDR3 is made up of 14 amino acids. The data belong to a study of T cell responses to AZD1222 COVID-19 vaccine. Findings and limits, study-wide: Distributed over spike, vaccine-associated CD4 TCRs predominated at 160-218 and 743-854.

Assay used: immunoSEQ multiplex PCR; TCRdb lists only in-frame clones, some missing. Counted here are some 120,000 clones, approximately 92% occurring once; the ten biggest clones make up 7.9%. The V call is TRBV29-1, the J call TRBJ1-2, with D possibly being TRBD1 (5 bases). This material consisted of peripheral blood, taken 28 days after the second AZD1222 dose. The TCR originated in an adult who received the AZD1222 COVID-19 vaccine. For the CDR3, the DNA is TGCAGCGTTGAAGATCAGGGCAGCAACTATGGCTACACCTTC. Its translation: CSVEDQGSNYGYTF.